Following are 27 T cell receptor beta chains from one sample sequenced in a study of cytomegalovirus exposure and HLA in healthy donors. The PCR had 60 Vbeta and 13 Jbeta primers. TCRdb keeps only in-frame clones here, not all; method: immunoSEQ multiplex PCR. The data contain 60,000 to 80,000 clones, about 77% of them singletons. Sequenced material: PBMCs. These receptors originate from a woman in her 30s in good health and CMV-seronegative.

The chain joins TRBV11-2 to TRBJ2-3; D is unresolved. V lost 0 bases, J lost 0 bases, and 4 bases lay in between. In germline, CDR1 is SGHAT, CDR2 FQNNGV. The CDR3 runs 14 residues. The CDR3: CASSLERSTDTQYF. The CDR3 region has the DNA TGTGCCAGCAGCTTAGAGCGGAGCACAGATACGCAGTATTTT. The complete variable domain, with remaining parts taken from reference TRBV11-2 and TRBJ2-3, reads EAGVAQSPRYKIIEKRQSVAFWCNPISGHATLYWYQQILGQGPKLLIQFQNNGVVDDSQLPKDRFSAERLKGVDSTLKIQPAKLEDSAVYLCASSLERSTDTQYFGPGTRLTVL.

The chain joins TRBV20-1 to TRBJ2-7, with D unresolved. Looked up from germline, CDR1 is DFQATT and CDR2 is SNEGSKA (reference sequence). V was trimmed by 4 bases and J by 3 bases, leaving 1 base between them. The CDR3 is 9 amino acids. The CDR3 sequence: CSANYEQYV. DNA for the CDR3: TGCAGTGCTAACTACGAGCAGTACGTC.

This chain links TRBV5-1 with TRBJ2-3; 15 bases map to TRBD2. The CDR3 has 19 residues. The ends lost 4 bases at V and 0 bases at J; junction bases unmatched: 9. The V gene's germline CDR1 is SGHRS and CDR2 YFSETQ. CDR3 protein: CASSLGLAGGPGSTDTQYF. CDR3 DNA sequence: TGCGCCAGCAGCCTTGGACTAGCGGGAGGGCCAGGGAGCACAGATACGCAGTATTTT.

The count of this clone is one. The rearrangement uses TRBV14 and TRBJ2-2; TRBD1 matches 8 bases. V lost 5 bases and J lost 3; bases outside the gene matches: 5. In germline, CDR1 is SGHDN, CDR2 FVKESK. CDR3 length: 15 residues. This chain's CDR3 is CASSRTGRDTGELFF. CDR3 DNA sequence: TGTGCCAGCAGCAGGACAGGGCGTGACACCGGGGAGCTGTTTTTT.

The V and J genes are TRBV6-1 and TRBJ2-4, with 9 bases that match TRBD1. Germline trimming cut 4 bases from V and 4 bases from J; bases unmatched to any gene: 2. Per germline, CDR1 MNHNS and CDR2 SASEGT. The length of the CDR3 is 14 residues. The DNA of the CDR3 is TGTGCCAGCAGTGTAGGGACAGGGAAAAACATTCAGTACTTC. Amino acids: CASSVGTGKNIQYF.

The chain combines TRBV5-4 with TRBJ2-5, with TRBD2 matching over 7 bases. From germline, CDR1 is SGHNT and CDR2 YYREEE (reference sequence). After removal of 3 bases from V and 4 bases from J, the junction contained 12 bases not matched to a gene. The CDR3 sequence is 16 residues long. CDR3 region: CASSSGGGGPGETQYF. DNA of the CDR3: TGTGCCAGCAGCTCTGGGGGGGGAGGGCCGGGAGAGACCCAGTACTTC.

J is TRBJ2-3 and V is TRBV5-1; TRBD2 agrees at 11 bases. V dropped 3 bases and J dropped 2; count of bases not matched to a gene: 17. CDR3 size: 20 residues. CDR1 and CDR2 from the germline V gene are SGHRS and YFSETQ. CDR3 bases: TGCGCCAGCAGCTGGCCGGGACTAGCGGAACCATCTTCCCTCACAGATACGCAGTATTTT. It yields the protein CASSWPGLAEPSSLTDTQYF.

J is TRBJ2-3 and V is TRBV14; 11 positions match TRBD2. Germline CDR1 reads SGHDN; CDR2 reads FVKESK. The CDR3 runs 16 residues. J was trimmed by 9 bases and V by 4 bases; bases with no gene match: 12. The CDR3 loop reads CASSPMTSGIGLTQYF. The CDR3 DNA reads TGTGCCAGCAGCCCGATGACTAGCGGGATTGGACTGACGCAGTATTTT. The whole variable domain, filled in from reference TRBV14 and TRBJ2-3, reads EAGVTQFPSHSVIEKGQTVTLRCDPISGHDNLYWYRRVMGKEIKFLLHFVKESKQDESGMPNNRFLAERTGGTYSTLKVQPAELEDSGVYFCASSPMTSGIGLTQYFGPGTRLTVL.

The chain combines TRBV7-2 with TRBJ1-4; 9 bases are shared with TRBD1. This CDR3 comprises 15 residues. Per the germline V gene, CDR1 is SGHTA and CDR2 is FQGNSA. With 6 bases clipped from V and 1 base from J, the junction kept 3 bases outside the gene matches. The CDR3: CASRGQGQTNEKLFF. CDR3 coding DNA: TGTGCCAGCAGGGGACAGGGACAAACTAATGAAAAACTGTTTTTT.

The chain recombines TRBV19 with TRBJ2-2, with D possibly TRBD1 on 6 matching bases. CDR3 length: 15 residues. Germline assignment: CDR1 LNHDA and CDR2 SQIVND (reference sequence). Trimming took 3 bases from V and 4 from J, leaving 12 bases between them. CDR3 coding DNA: TGTGCCAGTAGTATGGTCGCAGGGGTCACCGGGGAGCTGTTTTTT. It codes for CASSMVAGVTGELFF.

CDR3 sequence: CAIRDNSPYEQYF. The CDR3 DNA sequence: TGTGCCATCAGAGACAACAGTCCCTACGAGCAGTACTTC. V is TRBV10-3 and J is TRBJ2-7; D not certain. Trimming removed 6 bases from V and 2 bases from J, with 11 bases in between. CDR3 length equals 13 residues. Germline V gene data show CDR1 as ENHRY and CDR2 as SYGVKD.

The V call is TRBV6-1, the J call TRBJ1-1; 7 nucleotides align to TRBD1. The ends lost 2 bases at V and 7 bases at J; junction bases unmatched: 10. CDR3 length: 15 residues. CDR1 is MNHNS and CDR2 is SASEGT in the germline V gene. The CDR3 DNA sequence: TGTGCCAGCAGTGAACGGACAGGCGGAAAGGATGAAGCTTTCTTT. Encoded protein: CASSERTGGKDEAFF.

V is TRBV29-1 and J is TRBJ1-1; the D is unclear. The V end was cut by 1 base, the J end by 4 bases, with 10 bases between. The CDR3 totals 13 residues. CDR1 SQVTM and CDR2 ANQGSEA come from the germline V gene. CDR3 sequence: CSVEGRGITEAFF. CDR3 coding DNA: TGCAGCGTTGAAGGTCGGGGTATCACTGAAGCTTTCTTT.

The V and J genes are TRBV13 and TRBJ1-1; no definite D call. The CDR3 has 13 amino acids. Germline CDR1 PRHDT, CDR2 FYEKMQ (reference sequence). The V and J ends lost 4 bases and 2 bases respectively, with 8 bases between them. The CDR3 coding sequence is TGTGCCAGCAGCTGGGCAGAAAACACTGAAGCTTTCTTT. It yields the protein CASSWAENTEAFF. Filled out from reference TRBV13 and TRBJ1-1, the complete variable domain reads AAGVIQSPRHLIKEKRETATLKCYPIPRHDTVYWYQQGPGQDPQFLISFYEKMQSDKGSIPDRFSAQQFSDYHSELNMSSLELGDSALYFCASSWAENTEAFFGQGTRLTVV.

V and J are TRBV6-5 and TRBJ2-6; D is undetermined. From germline, CDR1 is MNHEY and CDR2 SVGAGI. This CDR3 region has 14 residues. Trimming stripped 5 bases from V and 0 bases from J, with 5 bases between. As DNA, the CDR3 is TGTGCCAGCAGTCTAGACTCTGGGGCCAACGTCCTGACTTTC. It yields the protein CASSLDSGANVLTF.

V and J are TRBV18 and TRBJ2-7, with TRBD2 as a possible D gene (5 bases). This CDR3 region has 14 residues. V dropped 0 bases and J dropped 7 bases, with 13 bases sitting between them. CDR1 is KGHSH, CDR2 LQKENI, per germline. CDR3 DNA sequence: TGTGCCAGCTCACCACCGGAGGAACTTAGGGAGCAGTACTTC. It yields the protein CASSPPEELREQYF.

The chain uses TRBV7-2 and TRBJ1-2; 8 positions agree with TRBD1. The V and J ends lost 1 base and 8 bases, in that order; junction bases with no gene match: 9. The CDR3 runs to 15 residues. Germline values: CDR1 SGHTA, CDR2 FQGNSA. The CDR3 protein is CASSLGGTGGMGYTF. DNA for the CDR3: TGTGCCAGCAGCTTAGGTGGGACAGGAGGTATGGGCTACACCTTC. Drawing the rest from reference TRBV7-2 and TRBJ1-2, the complete variable domain is GAGVSQSPSNKVTEKGKDVELRCDPISGHTALYWYRQSLGQGLEFLIYFQGNSAPDKSGLPSDRFSAERTGGSVSTLTIQRTQQEDSAVYLCASSLGGTGGMGYTFGSGTRLTVV.

This clone was seen only once. V and J are TRBV5-6 and TRBJ2-1, with TRBD2 matching 14 bases. V lost 0 bases and J lost 8; bases outside the gene matches: 1. The CDR3 covers 15 residues. The V gene's germline CDR1 is SGHDT and CDR2 YYEEEE. CDR3 DNA sequence: TGTGCCAGCAGCTTGGGACTAGCGGGAGGGTATGAGCAGTTCTTC. Protein product: CASSLGLAGGYEQFF. The full variable domain, its missing parts supplied by reference TRBV5-6 and TRBJ2-1, is DAGVTQSPTHLIKTRGQQVTLRCSPKSGHDTVSWYQQALGQGPQFIFQYYEEEERQRGNFPDRFSGHQFPNYSSELNVNALLLGDSALYLCASSLGLAGGYEQFFGPGTRLTVL.

The chain's CDR3 is CASSQDPRVNTEAFF. For the CDR3, the DNA is TGTGCCAGCAGCCAAGACCCCAGGGTGAACACTGAAGCTTTCTTT. The chain carries TRBV14 and TRBJ1-1; D perhaps matches TRBD1 (5 bases). The CDR3 is made up of 15 amino acids. Deletions cut 0 bases from V and 0 bases from J, with 8 bases between. Germline CDR1 reads SGHDN; CDR2 reads FVKESK.

The chain employs TRBV5-5 and TRBJ1-2; 7 positions match TRBD1. Trimming removed 4 bases from V and 13 bases from J; junction bases left unmatched: 28. This CDR3 is 18 amino acids long. Germline assignment: CDR1 SGHKS and CDR2 YYEKEE (reference sequence). The CDR3 DNA follows: TGTGCCAGCAGCGGGGGACAGCCCCCCGGTCCGATGGGTTGTCGGTGCACCTTC. This codes for CASSGGQPPGPMGCRCTF.

The chain has TRBV9 and TRBJ1-3; D is undetermined. V lost 0 bases to trimming and J lost 6 bases, with 7 bases between them. Germline V gene data show CDR1 as SGDLS and CDR2 as YYNGEE. CDR3 size: 13 residues. The CDR3 here is CASSVDQQNTIYF. Here the CDR3 DNA reads TGTGCCAGCAGCGTAGACCAACAAAACACCATATATTTT.

The sample holds a few counts of this clone. This chain joins TRBV27 and TRBJ2-3, with D possibly being TRBD1 (5 bases). The germline V gene encodes CDR1 MNHEY and CDR2 SMNVEV (reference sequence). V lost 2 bases to trimming and J lost 6 bases, with 12 bases between them. The CDR3 extends over 14 amino acids. The CDR3 loop reads CASSLAQGSDTQYF. In DNA, the CDR3 is TGTGCCAGCAGTTTAGCCCAGGGATCGGATACGCAGTATTTT.

The chain has TRBV27 and TRBJ2-5, with TRBD2 matching 11 bases. V gave up 1 base and J gave up 2 bases; unmatched junction bases: 9. Germline lookup yields CDR1 MNHEY and CDR2 SMNVEV (reference sequence). This CDR3 is 18 amino acids long. The CDR3 region has the DNA TGTGCCAGCAGTTTATATTCCCCGGGACTAGCGGTTCAAGAGACCCAGTACTTC. It specifies CASSLYSPGLAVQETQYF.

This chain joins TRBV27 and TRBJ2-7, with 10 bases matching TRBD2. V trimming: 6 bases; J trimming: 4 bases; junction bases outside the gene matches: 6. The CDR3 runs 14 residues. Germline lookup yields CDR1 MNHEY and CDR2 SMNVEV (reference sequence). CDR3 sequence: CASSRLAGFYEQYV. CDR3 coding DNA: TGTGCCAGCAGCCGACTAGCGGGCTTTTACGAGCAGTACGTC.

CDR3: CASRQTGTGFNGELFF. The CDR3 DNA follows: TGTGCCAGCAGGCAGACCGGGACAGGGTTTAACGGGGAGCTGTTTTTT. The genes are TRBV2 and TRBJ2-2; 9 bases align to TRBD1. The CDR3 runs to 16 residues. The germline gives CDR1 SNHLY, CDR2 FYNNEI. Losses at the gene ends were 6 bases for V and 7 bases for J; bases not matched to a gene: 12.

J is TRBJ2-5 and V is TRBV9; D might be TRBD2 (5 bases). CDR3 size: 15 residues. V dropped 0 bases and J dropped 2 bases, with 11 bases sitting between them. Germline CDR1 SGDLS, CDR2 YYNGEE. The CDR3 region is CASSVVGGFQETQYF. Written as DNA, the CDR3 is TGTGCCAGCAGCGTAGTGGGCGGGTTTCAAGAGACCCAGTACTTC.

V gene TRBV5-6 combines with J gene TRBJ2-7; 11 nucleotides line up with TRBD1. With V trimmed by 4 bases and J by 6 bases, 12 bases remained unmatched. The CDR3 is 16 residues long. Germline CDR1 reads SGHDT; CDR2 reads YYEEEE. Written as DNA, the CDR3 is TGTGCCAGCAGCCCGACCGGGACAGGGGGGATTGGCGAGCAGTACTTC. It yields the protein CASSPTGTGGIGEQYF.